Described below is a single T cell receptor (beta chain) sequence and its context. This sample is drawn from a study of blood T cell repertoires in COVID-19. Study overall: Sites across the United States, Italy and Spain contributed samples from acute and convalescent COVID-19.

The CDR3 is 14 amino acids. V dropped 2 bases and J dropped 10 bases, with 15 bases sitting between them. CDR1 SGHNT and CDR2 YENEEA come from the germline V gene. Clones were read by immunoSEQ multiplex PCR, and TCRdb kept only the in-frame ones, dropping some. This repertoire shows 99,000 or so clones, 90% to 95% found once; its top ten account for roughly 6%. The receptor was isolated from a human donor in a cohort sampled during active COVID-19. The rearrangement joins TRBV11-3 to TRBJ2-1; a weak D match, TRBD2 (7 bases). Sequencing was carried out using peripheral blood. The CDR3 loop is CASSLTAGAEEQFF. The CDR3 DNA is TGTGCCAGCAGCTTAACCGCGGGGGCGGAGGAGCAGTTCTTC.